Below are 22 T cell receptor beta chains sequenced from a single sample in a study of shared clonotypes between healthy human individuals. Repertoires were generated with immunoSEQ multiplex PCR, while TCRdb's copy carries only in-frame clones and drops some. The sample contains around 2,000,000 clones, 95% of which appear only once. The sample consisted of naive CD4+ T cells sorted from blood. Subset indicated: CD45RA+ positively selected. Receptors were obtained from a man younger than 30 in good health.

As for this clone: Other DNA sequences in this specimen translate into the identical CDR3. V usage is TRBV18 and J usage is TRBJ2-1; TRBD2 matches 10 bases. This CDR3 has 16 residues. Per germline, CDR1 KGHSH and CDR2 LQKENI. Unmatched junction bases numbered 6, after V lost 3 bases and J lost 4 bases. The CDR3 here is CASSPRLAGGYNEQFF. As DNA, the CDR3 is TGTGCCAGCTCACCGAGACTAGCGGGTGGTTACAATGAGCAGTTCTTC.

This clone has at least ten counts. This sequence joins TRBV5-1 and TRBJ1-6; D gene unclear. Germline CDR1 and CDR2: SGHRS and YFSETQ. Deletions cut 0 bases from V and 8 bases from J, with 12 bases between. This CDR3 contains 15 residues. The CDR3 sequence: CASSLEARWDSPLHF. The CDR3 DNA sequence: TGCGCCAGCAGCTTGGAGGCCAGGTGGGATTCACCCCTCCACTTT.

V and J are TRBV18 and TRBJ1-5; perhaps TRBD1 as D (6 bases). This CDR3 has 16 amino acids. Trimming cost V 0 bases and J 4 bases, with 13 bases left between them. CDR1 and CDR2 (germline): KGHSH, LQKENI. The CDR3: CASSPPGGGANQPQHF. DNA of the CDR3: TGTGCCAGCTCACCACCGGGCGGGGGGGCGAATCAGCCCCAGCATTTT.

The V call is TRBV27, the J call TRBJ1-2; no definite D call. Trimming removed 5 bases at V and 0 bases at J, with 19 bases between. The CDR3 loop spans 17 amino acids. The germline gives CDR1 MNHEY, CDR2 SMNVEV (reference sequence). The chain's CDR3 is CASSPSHRTSANYGYTF. In nucleotides, the CDR3 is TGTGCCAGCAGTCCCTCGCACCGGACGTCAGCTAACTATGGCTACACCTTC.

Written as DNA, the CDR3 is TGTGCCAGCAGCGTTTCAGGACTACCTTCGGAGACCCAGTACTTC. Translated, it gives CASSVSGLPSETQYF. The chain recombines TRBV9 with TRBJ2-5, with D possibly matching TRBD2 (6 bases). Trimming removed 2 bases at V and 5 bases at J, with 16 bases between. The CDR3 loop spans 15 amino acids. Per the germline V gene, CDR1 is SGDLS and CDR2 is YYNGEE.

This rearrangement joins TRBV5-1 to TRBJ2-3, with 8 bases fitting TRBD2. The CDR3 contains 14 residues. V shed 4 bases and J 6 bases; nucleotides not matched to a gene: 7. Germline V gene data show CDR1 as SGHRS and CDR2 as YFSETQ. The CDR3 nucleotides are TGCGCCAGCAGCACAAGCGGGGGAGGGGATACGCAGTATTTT. Protein product: CASSTSGGGDTQYF. Full variable domain (remainder filled in from reference TRBV5-1 and TRBJ2-3): KAGVTQTPRYLIKTRGQQVTLSCSPISGHRSVSWYQQTPGQGLQFLFEYFSETQRNKGNFPGRFSGRQFSNSRSEMNVSTLELGDSALYLCASSTSGGGDTQYFGPGTRLTVL.

J is TRBJ2-3 and V is TRBV29-1; D is unclear. From germline, CDR1 is SQVTM and CDR2 ANQGSEA. The V and J ends lost 1 base and 3 bases respectively, with 11 bases between them. The length of the CDR3 is 14 residues. The CDR3 bases are TGCAGCGTTGAAGGGTTAGCTAATACAGATACGCAGTATTTT. Amino acid sequence: CSVEGLANTDTQYF.

The chain employs TRBV7-9 and TRBJ1-6, with D possibly being TRBD1 (6 bases). V lost 3 bases to trimming and J lost 7 bases, with 19 bases between them. Looked up from germline, CDR1 is SEHNR and CDR2 is FQNEAQ (reference sequence). CDR3 length equals 17 residues. The chain's CDR3 is CASSLLQARGTNSPLHF. For the CDR3, the DNA is TGTGCCAGCAGCTTGTTGCAGGCCAGGGGTACCAATTCACCCCTCCACTTT.

The rearrangement joins TRBV6-1 to TRBJ2-3, with unresolved D. V was shortened by 10 bases and J by 4 bases, with 12 bases between the two germline ends. CDR3 length equals 12 residues. The V gene's germline CDR1 is MNHNS and CDR2 SASEGT. The CDR3 sequence is CATLGLADTQYF. DNA for the CDR3: TGTGCCACCTTGGGTCTGGCAGATACGCAGTATTTT.

This clone was picked up a small number of times. CDR3 coding DNA: TGTGCCAGCAGTTACTCGAGCGGTGGAGCTTTCTTT. Its translation is CASSYSSGGAFF. The V and J genes are TRBV6-6 and TRBJ1-1, with unresolved D. There are 12 residues in the CDR3. Germline V gene lookup returns CDR1 MNHNY and CDR2 SVGAGI (reference sequence). The V and J ends lost 0 bases and 10 bases respectively, with 9 bases between them.

The chain couples TRBV5-4 to TRBJ2-5, with D perhaps TRBD2 (6 bases). From germline, CDR1 is SGHNT and CDR2 YYREEE (reference sequence). This CDR3 contains 13 residues. The V end was cut by 3 bases, the J end by 5 bases, with 11 bases between. The chain's CDR3 is CASSSGEGETQYF. The DNA of the CDR3 is TGTGCCAGCAGCTCGGGAGAGGGTGAGACCCAGTACTTC.

The chain is built from TRBV4-1 and TRBJ2-2; D is perhaps TRBD2 (7 bases). The CDR3 is made up of 17 amino acids. V dropped 5 bases and J dropped 4 bases, with 20 bases sitting between them. From germline, CDR1 is MGHRA and CDR2 YSYEKL. CDR3 DNA sequence: TGCGCCAGCAGCTCTCGAGGGCGGGGGCCCTCCACCGGGGAGCTGTTTTTT. This sequence encodes CASSSRGRGPSTGELFF.

This clone was seen just once. V and J are TRBV5-1 and TRBJ2-7; TRBD1 matches at 7 bases. CDR1 and CDR2 from the germline V gene are SGHRS and YFSETQ. The CDR3 is 15 residues long. V lost 2 bases, J lost 0 bases, and 5 bases stayed unmatched. The CDR3 loop is CASSFRDRNSYEQYF. The CDR3 DNA reads as TGCGCCAGCAGCTTCCGGGACAGAAACTCCTACGAGCAGTACTTC.

The genes are TRBV7-9 and TRBJ2-5; tentatively, D is TRBD2 (5 bases). The CDR3 runs to 14 residues. The V end lost 3 bases, the J end lost 3 bases, and 11 bases lay between the germline ends. Germline CDR1 and CDR2: SEHNR and FQNEAQ (reference sequence). CDR3 sequence reads: CASSFPPGKETQYF. The CDR3 coding sequence is TGTGCCAGCAGCTTCCCGCCGGGGAAAGAGACCCAGTACTTC. Supplemented by reference TRBV7-9 and TRBJ2-5, the full variable domain reads DTGVSQNPRHKITKRGQNVTFRCDPISEHNRLYWYRQTLGQGPEFLTYFQNEAQLEKSRLLSDRFSAERPKGSFSTLEIQRTEQGDSAMYLCASSFPPGKETQYFGPGTRLLVL.

The rearrangement joins TRBV4-1 to TRBJ2-5, with a weak D call TRBD1 (5 bases). V lost 1 base and J 7 bases, leaving 19 bases between the germline ends. The CDR3 runs 16 residues. Looked up from germline, CDR1 is MGHRA and CDR2 is YSYEKL. CDR3 residues: CASSQGVGASWGTQYF. CDR3 sequence (DNA): TGCGCCAGCAGCCAAGGGGTAGGGGCGTCCTGGGGGACCCAGTACTTC.

The chain is built from TRBV27 and TRBJ1-6; D is possibly TRBD1 (5 bases). The CDR3 runs to 14 residues. Trimming cost V 6 bases and J 7 bases, with 13 bases left between them. Germline values: CDR1 MNHEY, CDR2 SMNVEV (reference sequence). CDR3 coding DNA: TGTGCCAGCAGAAGCGACAGTTGGAATTCACCCCTCCACTTT. It encodes CASRSDSWNSPLHF.

The DNA of the CDR3 is TGTGCCAGCAGTTTAGACAGGATGGTCACAGATACGCAGTATTTT. It specifies CASSLDRMVTDTQYF. The J gene is TRBJ2-3, the V gene TRBV27; possibly TRBD1 for D (6 bases). Germline V lookup: CDR1 MNHEY, CDR2 SMNVEV (reference sequence). The CDR3 consists of 15 residues. V was trimmed by 2 bases and J by 2 bases, leaving 11 bases between them.

This clone is a singleton in its sample. The CDR3 DNA reads TGCAGTGCTCCTAACCCGTATGGCTACACCTTC. Translating gives CSAPNPYGYTF. The genes are TRBV20-1 and TRBJ1-2; no reliable D call. With 5 bases removed from V and 5 bases from J, the gap between germline ends came to 9 bases. This CDR3 is built from 11 residues. CDR1 is DFQATT and CDR2 is SNEGSKA in the germline V gene (reference sequence).

This chain links TRBV15 with TRBJ2-7, with 8 bases lining up with TRBD1. There are 14 residues in the CDR3. Germline-derived CDR1 and CDR2 are LNHNV and YYDKDF (reference sequence). With V trimmed by 3 bases and J by 3 bases, 4 bases remained unmatched. The CDR3 sequence is CATSRQGALYEQYF. The DNA for the CDR3 is TGTGCCACCAGCAGGCAGGGGGCTCTCTACGAGCAGTACTTC. The full variable domain, completed using reference TRBV15 and TRBJ2-7, is DAMVIQNPRYQVTQFGKPVTLSCSQTLNHNVMYWYQQKSSQAPKLLFHYYDKDFNNEADTPDNFQSRRPNTSFCFLDIRSPGLGDTAMYLCATSRQGALYEQYFGPGTRLTVT.

As concerns this clone: Other DNA sequences in this sample translate to the same CDR3. The rearrangement joins TRBV2 to TRBJ1-5, with D possibly being TRBD1 (6 bases). V lost 1 base and J lost 0, with 7 bases in between. The germline V gene has CDR1 SNHLY and CDR2 FYNNEI. This CDR3 is built from 15 residues. The CDR3 sequence: CASSEEGGSNQPQHF. In DNA form, the CDR3 reads TGTGCCAGCAGTGAAGAAGGGGGTAGCAATCAGCCCCAGCATTTT.

CDR3 region: CAPTQREGLDEQFF. DNA of the CDR3: TGTGCCCCAACCCAGCGGGAGGGCCTGGATGAGCAGTTCTTC. V and J are TRBV7-9 and TRBJ2-1; 10 bases match TRBD2. The V gene's germline CDR1 is SEHNR and CDR2 FQNEAQ (reference sequence). J gave up 8 bases and V 11 bases, and 12 bases lay outside the gene matches. The CDR3 has 14 residues.

This clone has a single count. The V and J genes are TRBV5-3 and TRBJ2-1; D is possibly TRBD1 (5 bases). TRBV5-3 is an ORF, with its function uncertain. Deletions cut 5 bases from V and 6 bases from J, with 12 bases between. The CDR3 extends over 13 amino acids. The DNA of the CDR3 is TGTGCCAGAAGAGGGGCATTGAGCAATGAGCAGTTCTTC. Protein: CARRGALSNEQFF.